This T cell receptor (beta chain) was recorded in a study of T cell responses to AZD1222 COVID-19 vaccine. Using immunoSEQ multiplex PCR, the repertoire was profiled, and TCRdb retains in-frame clones only, with some absent. The sample records over 150,000 clones, 85% to 90% being singletons. Some second doses came at about 4 weeks and others at about 12 weeks; these were pooled. Germline V gives CDR1 MDHEN, CDR2 SYDVKM. After removal of 6 bases from V and 6 bases from J, the junction contained 2 bases not matched to a gene. The CDR3 runs 15 residues. This chain joins TRBV28 and TRBJ2-2, with 15 bases fitting TRBD2. The sequence was collected from an adult who received the AZD1222 COVID-19 vaccine. The sequences come from peripheral blood, collected 28 days after the second AZD1222 dose. The CDR3 protein is CASSRTSGGAGELFF. The DNA of the CDR3 is TGTGCCAGCAGCCGGACTAGCGGGGGGGCCGGGGAGCTGTTTTTT.